A selection of T cell receptor beta chains follows, all from one sample in a study of T cell repertoires in ileal Crohn's disease. TCRdb keeps only in-frame clones here, not all; method: immunoSEQ multiplex PCR. The data hold roughly 17,000 clones, with roughly 90% observed a single time. Sequenced input: ileal tissue. These receptors originate from an adult with Crohn's disease. CDR3s include the opening cysteine and the closing phenylalanine or tryptophan. The D gene is left open where the match is weak. Rows give clone size only sometimes, using once, few, many, or a class for an expanded clone.

clone_size: .; d_call: .; j_call: TRBJ2-1; v_call: TRBV5-1; cdr3_aa: CASSLGQGGSYNEQFF; cdr3_nt: TGCGCCAGCAGCCTAGGGCAGGGCGGCTCCTACAATGAGCAGTTCTTC
clone_size: .; d_call: .; j_call: TRBJ2-5; v_call: TRBV25-1; cdr3_aa: CASSDPAQYQETQYF; cdr3_nt: TGTGCCAGCAGTGACCCGGCTCAGTATCAAGAGACCCAGTACTTC
clone_size: .; d_call: TRBD1; j_call: TRBJ2-1; v_call: TRBV9; cdr3_aa: CASSASGTGYNEQFF; cdr3_nt: TGTGCCAGCAGCGCCTCCGGGACAGGGTACAATGAGCAGTTCTTC
clone_size: .; d_call: .; j_call: TRBJ1-3; v_call: TRBV15; cdr3_aa: CATSRDPGSSGNTIYF; cdr3_nt: TGTGCCACCAGCAGAGATCCGGGCTCCTCTGGAAACACCATATATTTT
clone_size: .; d_call: .; j_call: TRBJ2-2; v_call: TRBV15; cdr3_aa: CATMDSLTGELFF; cdr3_nt: TGTGCCACCATGGACAGTCTCACCGGGGAGCTGTTTTTT
clone_size: .; d_call: .; j_call: TRBJ2-7; v_call: TRBV4-1; cdr3_aa: CASSTQYEQYF; cdr3_nt: TGCGCCAGCAGTACTCAGTACGAGCAGTACTTC
clone_size: .; d_call: TRBD1; j_call: TRBJ2-3; v_call: TRBV5-1; cdr3_aa: CASSRRQGETDTQYF; cdr3_nt: TGCGCCAGCAGCAGGAGACAGGGTGAAACAGATACGCAGTATTTT
clone_size: .; d_call: .; j_call: TRBJ2-7; v_call: TRBV5-4; cdr3_aa: CASSFKGYEQYF; cdr3_nt: TGTGCCAGCAGCTTCAAAGGCTACGAGCAGTACTTC
clone_size: .; d_call: .; j_call: TRBJ1-5; v_call: TRBV15; cdr3_aa: CATSREGIGYQPQHF; cdr3_nt: TGTGCCACCAGCAGAGAGGGAATAGGCTATCAGCCCCAGCATTTT
clone_size: .; d_call: .; j_call: TRBJ2-4; v_call: TRBV7-3; cdr3_aa: CASSSSGEKNIQYF; cdr3_nt: TGTGCCAGCAGCTCATCGGGGGAGAAAAACATTCAGTACTTC
clone_size: .; d_call: .; j_call: TRBJ2-3; v_call: TRBV5-1; cdr3_aa: CASSKRNYRESTDTQYF; cdr3_nt: TGCGCCAGCAGCAAACGGAATTACAGGGAGAGCACAGATACGCAGTATTTT
clone_size: .; d_call: .; j_call: TRBJ1-2; v_call: TRBV5-6; cdr3_aa: CASSPLAPGRDVGYTF; cdr3_nt: TGTGCCAGCAGCCCGCTAGCCCCAGGGCGGGATGTTGGCTACACCTTC
clone_size: .; d_call: .; j_call: TRBJ1-6; v_call: TRBV6-5; cdr3_aa: CASSPGPTYNSPLHF; cdr3_nt: TGTGCCAGCAGTCCAGGCCCTACCTATAATTCACCCCTCCACTTT
clone_size: once; d_call: TRBD1; j_call: TRBJ2-4; v_call: TRBV5-6; cdr3_aa: CASINRGAKNIQYF; cdr3_nt: TGTGCCAGCATCAACAGGGGTGCCAAAAACATTCAGTACTTC
clone_size: .; d_call: TRBD1; j_call: TRBJ2-2; v_call: TRBV5-1; cdr3_aa: CASSLGTGHTGELFF; cdr3_nt: TGCGCCAGCAGCCTAGGGACAGGACACACCGGGGAGCTGTTTTTT
clone_size: .; d_call: .; j_call: TRBJ2-5; v_call: TRBV20-1; cdr3_aa: CSATGQETQYF; cdr3_nt: TGCAGTGCTACCGGGCAAGAGACCCAGTACTTC
clone_size: .; d_call: TRBD1; j_call: TRBJ2-5; v_call: TRBV5-1; cdr3_aa: CASSREGQEETQYF; cdr3_nt: TGCGCCTCATCTCGTGAGGGACAGGAGGAGACCCAGTACTTC
clone_size: .; d_call: .; j_call: TRBJ1-5; v_call: TRBV28; cdr3_aa: CASTLGGDSNQPQHF; cdr3_nt: TGTGCCAGCACCCTGGGCGGGGATAGCAATCAGCCCCAGCATTTT
clone_size: .; d_call: TRBD1; j_call: TRBJ1-4; v_call: TRBV15; cdr3_aa: CATSRGATGGDEKLFF; cdr3_nt: TGTGCCACCAGCAGAGGGGCTACAGGGGGGGATGAAAAACTGTTTTTT
clone_size: .; d_call: .; j_call: TRBJ2-7; v_call: TRBV6-6; cdr3_aa: CASSSESPPYEQYF; cdr3_nt: TGTGCCAGCAGTTCCGAAAGTCCCCCCTACGAGCAGTACTTC
clone_size: once; d_call: .; j_call: TRBJ2-7; v_call: TRBV5-5; cdr3_aa: CASSLTGVSSYEQYF; cdr3_nt: TGTGCCAGCAGCTTGACCGGGGTTAGCTCCTACGAGCAGTACTTC
clone_size: .; d_call: .; j_call: TRBJ2-3; v_call: TRBV7-2; cdr3_aa: CASSLGDTDTQYF; cdr3_nt: TGTGCCAGCAGCTTGGGGGACACAGATACGCAGTATTTT
clone_size: .; d_call: TRBD1; j_call: TRBJ2-7; v_call: TRBV4-1; cdr3_aa: CASSARQGVYEQYF; cdr3_nt: TGCGCCAGCAGCGCCCGACAGGGGGTCTACGAGCAGTACTTC
clone_size: once; d_call: TRBD2; j_call: TRBJ2-5; v_call: TRBV27; cdr3_aa: CASSLWGLAGETQYF; cdr3_nt: TGTGCCAGCAGTTTATGGGGACTAGCCGGGGAGACCCAGTACTTC
clone_size: few; d_call: TRBD1; j_call: TRBJ2-5; v_call: TRBV11-3; cdr3_aa: CASSTGGKGETQYF; cdr3_nt: TGTGCCAGCAGCACAGGGGGTAAAGGGGAGACCCAGTACTTC
clone_size: .; d_call: TRBD1; j_call: TRBJ2-3; v_call: TRBV15; cdr3_aa: CATSRGGQATDTQYF; cdr3_nt: TGTGCCACCAGCAGAGGGGGACAGGCTACAGATACGCAGTATTTT
clone_size: .; d_call: .; j_call: TRBJ1-3; v_call: TRBV13; cdr3_aa: CASSFWTDQNTIYF; cdr3_nt: TGTGCCAGCAGCTTTTGGACCGACCAAAACACCATATATTTT
clone_size: .; d_call: TRBD1; j_call: TRBJ2-7; v_call: TRBV28; cdr3_aa: CASKGAGTGAREQYF; cdr3_nt: TGTGCCAGCAAGGGGGCCGGGACAGGGGCGCGGGAGCAGTACTTC
clone_size: .; d_call: .; j_call: TRBJ2-5; v_call: TRBV7-8; cdr3_aa: CASSSDSQETQYF; cdr3_nt: TGTGCCAGCAGTTCGGACAGCCAAGAGACCCAGTACTTC
clone_size: .; d_call: TRBD1; j_call: TRBJ1-1; v_call: TRBV10-3; cdr3_aa: CAIHAGQGGTEAFF; cdr3_nt: TGTGCCATCCACGCCGGACAGGGAGGCACTGAAGCTTTCTTT
clone_size: few; d_call: .; j_call: TRBJ2-6; v_call: TRBV15; cdr3_aa: CATSRDGGSSGANVLTF; cdr3_nt: TGTGCCACCAGCAGAGATGGGGGGAGCTCTGGGGCCAACGTCCTGACTTTC
clone_size: once; d_call: .; j_call: TRBJ1-5; v_call: TRBV6-5; cdr3_aa: CASNWRDSNQPQHF; cdr3_nt: TGTGCCAGCAACTGGAGGGATAGCAATCAGCCCCAGCATTTT
clone_size: .; d_call: .; j_call: TRBJ1-1; v_call: TRBV30; cdr3_aa: CAWMGNMNTEAFF; cdr3_nt: TGTGCCTGGATGGGGAATATGAACACTGAAGCTTTCTTT
clone_size: .; d_call: TRBD1; j_call: TRBJ1-2; v_call: TRBV18; cdr3_aa: CASSSPRTGSYGYTF; cdr3_nt: TGTGCCAGCTCATCCCCCAGGACAGGGTCCTATGGCTACACCTTC
clone_size: .; d_call: .; j_call: TRBJ2-3; v_call: TRBV5-6; cdr3_aa: CASSYNYLTDTQYF; cdr3_nt: TGTGCCAGCAGCTATAACTATCTCACAGATACGCAGTATTTT
clone_size: .; d_call: .; j_call: TRBJ1-2; v_call: TRBV6-5; cdr3_aa: CASSYSQGIYGYTF; cdr3_nt: TGTGCCAGCAGTTACTCGCAGGGAATCTATGGCTACACCTTC
clone_size: .; d_call: TRBD2; j_call: TRBJ2-7; v_call: TRBV5-1; cdr3_aa: CASSLVVGRGGYEQYF; cdr3_nt: TGCGCCAGCAGCTTGGTTGTAGGGCGGGGGGGCTACGAGCAGTACTTC
clone_size: once; d_call: .; j_call: TRBJ1-2; v_call: TRBV25-1; cdr3_aa: CASQKGYGYTF; cdr3_nt: TGTGCCAGCCAAAAGGGTTATGGCTACACCTTC
clone_size: .; d_call: .; j_call: TRBJ2-7; v_call: TRBV25-1; cdr3_aa: CASSDWGYSYEQYF; cdr3_nt: TGTGCCAGCAGTGATTGGGGTTACTCCTATGAGCAGTACTTC
clone_size: few; d_call: .; j_call: TRBJ1-3; v_call: TRBV6-1; cdr3_aa: CASSEESAGLGNTIYF; cdr3_nt: TGTGCCAGCAGTGAAGAGTCGGCAGGACTGGGAAACACCATATATTTT
clone_size: .; d_call: .; j_call: TRBJ1-1; v_call: TRBV10-2; cdr3_aa: CASYTANTEAFF; cdr3_nt: TGCGCCAGTTATACAGCGAACACTGAAGCTTTCTTT
clone_size: once; d_call: TRBD2; j_call: TRBJ2-5; v_call: TRBV5-6; cdr3_aa: CASSLAEAGGWETQYF; cdr3_nt: TGTGCCAGCAGCTTGGCCGAAGCGGGGGGCTGGGAGACCCAGTACTTC
clone_size: .; d_call: TRBD1; j_call: TRBJ1-1; v_call: TRBV11-1; cdr3_aa: CASSFTGGTEAFF; cdr3_nt: TGTGCCAGCAGCTTTACAGGGGGCACTGAAGCTTTCTTT
clone_size: .; d_call: .; j_call: TRBJ2-7; v_call: TRBV5-1; cdr3_aa: CASSLLGVAYEQYF; cdr3_nt: TGCGCCAGCAGCCTCTTAGGGGTGGCCTACGAGCAGTACTTC